This T cell receptor beta chain was documented in a study of T cells in Graves' hyperthyroidism and ophthalmopathy. Researchers defined stable Graves' hyperthyroidism as no ophthalmopathy progression within 18 months. Uncontrolled infection, other autoimmune disease, pregnancy or lactation disqualified patients from enrolment. The CDR3 regions of TCR beta were amplified from RNA transcripts. The HTBI primer set served for first-round RT-PCR of the TCR CDR3. Via MiXCR, TCRdb re-called the multiplex PCR reads, giving one row per CDR3 protein. Here the sample spans almost 600,000 distinct CDR3 sequences, about 43% being singletons. This clonotype came up many times. The CDR3 is made up of 14 amino acids. The V and J ends lost 5 bases and 3 bases respectively, with 10 bases between them. Germline V lookup: CDR1 LNHDA, CDR2 SQIVND (reference sequence).

Sequencing was done on a sample of peripheral blood or thyroid tissue (not recorded which). The chain links TRBV19 to TRBJ2-2; D may be TRBD2 (6 bases). This TCR came from a woman aged 18-29 years with Graves' hyperthyroidism. CDR3 coding DNA: TGTGCCAGTAGTGGAGGGACCTACACCGGGGAGCTGTTTTTT. This gives the protein CASSGGTYTGELFF.